Below, 21 T cell receptor beta chains from the same sample are listed, as sequenced in a study of OX40 agonist ivuxolimab in advanced cancers. Measured with immunoSEQ multiplex PCR; TCRdb has only the in-frame clones, and not every one. The sample lists tens of thousands of clones, nearly 90% occurring once. Sequencing was performed on CD4+ or CD8+ T cells sorted from blood, taken in a trial of the OX40 agonist ivuxolimab. These receptors all come from an adult with an advanced solid tumor such as melanoma, head and neck, liver or kidney cancer.

This clone was found once. The rearrangement joins TRBV5-1 to TRBJ2-7, with D uncertain. This CDR3 region has 13 residues. Germline V gene lookup returns CDR1 SGHRS and CDR2 YFSETQ. V was cut by 3 bases and J by 1 base, with 8 bases left in between. Written as DNA, the CDR3 is TGCGCCAGCAGCTATTCAAGATCCTACGAGCAGTACTTC. It is translated as CASSYSRSYEQYF.

The chain recombines TRBV5-1 with TRBJ2-1; no clear D gene. Looked up from germline, CDR1 is SGHRS and CDR2 is YFSETQ. CDR3 length equals 16 residues. The ends were cut back, 0 bases at V and 0 bases at J, with 10 bases in the middle. CDR3 region: CASSLVGSNSYNEQFF. Here the CDR3 DNA reads TGCGCCAGCAGCTTGGTCGGGTCAAACTCCTACAATGAGCAGTTCTTC.

This clone has a handful of counts. The V gene is TRBV28, the J gene TRBJ2-7; possibly TRBD1 or TRBD2 for D (5 bases each). The germline gives CDR1 MDHEN, CDR2 SYDVKM. V lost 3 bases, J lost 1 base, and 16 bases lay in between. This CDR3 has 16 residues. The CDR3 region has the DNA TGTGCCAGCAGTTTTGGGCTTGGGGGTCTGTCCTACGAGCAGTACTTC. Translation gives CASSFGLGGLSYEQYF. Using reference TRBV28 and TRBJ2-7 for the parts outside the CDR3, the full variable domain is DVKVTQSSRYLVKRTGEKVFLECVQDMDHENMFWYRQDPGLGLRLIYFSYDVKMKEKGDIPEGYSVSREKKERFSLILESASTNQTSMYLCASSFGLGGLSYEQYFGPGTRLTVT.

This clone has only one observation. The gene calls are TRBV7-9 and TRBJ2-1; 7 bases align to TRBD1. The CDR3 consists of 11 residues. Germline values: CDR1 SEHNR, CDR2 FQNEAQ (reference sequence). After removal of 4 bases from V and 10 bases from J, the junction contained 1 base not matched to a gene. The CDR3 nucleotides read TGTGCCAGCAGCTCGGGACAGGAGCAGTTCTTC. The encoded protein is CASSSGQEQFF.

This clone has just a few counts. The chain recombines TRBV18 with TRBJ1-1, with a possible D match to TRBD1 (5 bases). V shed 5 bases and J shed 1 base, with 5 bases lying between them. The CDR3 is 12 amino acids. Germline assignment: CDR1 KGHSH and CDR2 LQKENI. The chain's CDR3 is CASSGTNTEAFF. Written as DNA, the CDR3 is TGTGCCAGCTCAGGGACGAACACTGAAGCTTTCTTT.

This sequence joins TRBV7-9 and TRBJ2-6; the match to TRBD1 covers 7 bases. The CDR3 has 18 residues. Trimming removed 5 bases from V and 0 bases from J; junction bases left unmatched: 10. Germline CDR1 and CDR2: SEHNR and FQNEAQ (reference sequence). The CDR3 loop reads CASSIEGAYRSGANVLTF. For the CDR3, the DNA is TGTGCCAGCAGCATCGAGGGGGCCTATCGCTCTGGGGCCAACGTCCTGACTTTC.

The rearrangement uses TRBV30 and TRBJ2-5, with D possibly matching TRBD1 (5 bases). Trimming took 0 bases from V and 5 from J, leaving 10 bases between them. The CDR3 runs to 13 residues. The germline V gene encodes CDR1 GTSNPN and CDR2 SVGIG (reference sequence). The CDR3 DNA is TGTGCCTGGAGTGTAAGGGGATCGGAGACCCAGTACTTC. This codes for CAWSVRGSETQYF.

V is TRBV6-1 and J is TRBJ1-5; possibly TRBD1 for D (6 bases). Germline lookup yields CDR1 MNHNS and CDR2 SASEGT. The CDR3 has 16 amino acids. V was shortened by 1 base and J by 5 bases, with 15 bases between the two germline ends. The CDR3 nucleotides read TGTGCCAGCAGTGAAGTAGGCAGGGGAGGGGATCAGCCCCAGCATTTT. It specifies CASSEVGRGGDQPQHF.

The gene calls are TRBV29-1 and TRBJ2-5, with D hard to call. V lost 4 bases to trimming and J lost 5 bases, with 5 bases between them. Germline CDR1 is SQVTM and CDR2 is ANQGSEA. The CDR3 contains 10 residues. CDR3 nucleotide sequence: TGCAGCGTTGTTGGCGAGACCCAGTACTTC. As protein: CSVVGETQYF.

The chain employs TRBV10-3 and TRBJ2-2; the match to TRBD2 covers 9 bases. V lost 10 bases, J lost 0 bases, and 12 bases stayed unmatched. The CDR3 runs 17 residues. CDR1 is ENHRY, CDR2 SYGVKD, per germline. The CDR3 is CATKDNLAGANTGELFF. The DNA for the CDR3 is TGTGCCACGAAAGATAATTTAGCGGGGGCGAACACCGGGGAGCTGTTTTTT.

The gene calls are TRBV27 and TRBJ1-4; D perhaps matches TRBD1 (5 bases). The germline V and J ends were trimmed by 1 base and 3 bases, with 12 bases remaining between them. The germline V gene has CDR1 MNHEY and CDR2 SMNVEV (reference sequence). This CDR3 comprises 16 residues. The CDR3 is CASSLLGRGANEKLFF. The CDR3 DNA reads TGTGCCAGCAGTTTATTGGGAAGAGGGGCTAATGAAAAACTGTTTTTT.

The rearrangement joins TRBV10-3 to TRBJ1-2; maybe TRBD1 (6 bases). Trimming pared 1 base from V and 6 bases from J, leaving 12 bases between. Germline V gives CDR1 ENHRY, CDR2 SYGVKD. The CDR3 extends over 14 amino acids. The CDR3 protein is CAISEYNREDGYTF. The CDR3 region has the DNA TGTGCCATCAGTGAGTATAACAGGGAGGATGGCTACACCTTC.

The chain uses TRBV4-1 and TRBJ2-7; D not certain. The V and J ends lost 0 bases and 2 bases respectively, with 8 bases between them. Germline CDR1 is MGHRA and CDR2 is YSYEKL. This CDR3 contains 14 residues. CDR3 DNA sequence: TGCGCCAGCAGCCAAGATAGGGATACCTACGAGCAGTACTTC. Translation gives CASSQDRDTYEQYF.

This chain links TRBV29-1 with TRBJ2-7, with a tentative D call TRBD1 (6 bases). CDR3 length equals 13 residues. The germline V gene has CDR1 SQVTM and CDR2 ANQGSEA. V lost 2 bases and J 7 bases, leaving 15 bases between the germline ends. The CDR3 bases are TGCAGCGTTGAAAGGGACATGATTGGGGAGCAGTACTTC. Translating gives CSVERDMIGEQYF.

The table lists this clone with a count of one. The chain has TRBV20-1 and TRBJ1-3; unclear D gene. Trimming stripped 6 bases from V and 3 bases from J, with 6 bases between. Germline CDR1 and CDR2: DFQATT and SNEGSKA (reference sequence). This CDR3 is 11 amino acids long. CDR3 in DNA: TGCAGTGCCAGTAGTGGAAACACCATATATTTT. It codes for CSASSGNTIYF.

The rearrangement joins TRBV5-1 to TRBJ1-2; no firm D call. The CDR3 covers 15 residues. V was cut by 4 bases and J by 3 bases, with 16 bases left in between. CDR1 is SGHRS, CDR2 YFSETQ, per germline. For the CDR3, the DNA is TGCGCCAGCAGCGCGGCAGGAGGGAGGGACTATGGCTACACCTTC. As protein: CASSAAGGRDYGYTF. The full variable domain, with the rest looked up from reference TRBV5-1 and TRBJ1-2, is KAGVTQTPRYLIKTRGQQVTLSCSPISGHRSVSWYQQTPGQGLQFLFEYFSETQRNKGNFPGRFSGRQFSNSRSEMNVSTLELGDSALYLCASSAAGGRDYGYTFGSGTRLTVV.

The V call is TRBV7-2, the J call TRBJ1-5; D is unclear. Trimming left V 1 base short and J 8 bases short, with 9 bases between. Looked up from germline, CDR1 is SGHTA and CDR2 is FQGNSA. This CDR3 has 13 residues. The CDR3 loop reads CASSLGGREPQHF. DNA for the CDR3: TGTGCCAGCAGCTTAGGCGGCCGAGAGCCCCAGCATTTT.

This chain links TRBV4-3 with TRBJ2-1; TRBD2 matches 10 bases. V trimming: 4 bases; J trimming: 7 bases; junction bases outside the gene matches: 7. Germline assignment: CDR1 LGHNA and CDR2 YSLEER. This CDR3 is built from 15 residues. The CDR3 here is CASSLEREGENEQFF. The CDR3 nucleotides read TGCGCCAGCAGCCTCGAGCGGGAGGGGGAGAATGAGCAGTTCTTC.

The gene calls are TRBV11-2 and TRBJ2-5; 9 nucleotides agree with TRBD1. The CDR3 loop spans 14 amino acids. Germline CDR1 reads SGHAT; CDR2 reads FQNNGV. J gave up 5 bases and V 5 bases, and 6 bases lay outside the gene matches. The CDR3 nucleotides are TGTGCCAGCAGCCAGGGACAGGGTGTTGAGACCCAGTACTTC. This encodes CASSQGQGVETQYF.

The V call is TRBV25-1, the J call TRBJ1-2; the match to TRBD1 covers 11 bases. The trim removed 4 bases at V and 8 bases at J, leaving 15 bases unmatched. Germline assignment: CDR1 MGHDK and CDR2 SYGVNS. The CDR3 runs 17 residues. CDR3 coding DNA: TGTGCCAGCAGTGCAATCGGGACAGGGGGTAGGACGGGCGGCTACACCTTC. This encodes CASSAIGTGGRTGGYTF.

V usage is TRBV19 and J usage is TRBJ1-2; 9 positions match TRBD1. Germline trimming cut 4 bases from V and 4 bases from J; bases unmatched to any gene: 16. Per germline, CDR1 LNHDA and CDR2 SQIVND (reference sequence). This CDR3 contains 18 residues. The CDR3 loop reads CASSTDPPDRGFVYGYTF. The CDR3 region has the DNA TGTGCCAGTAGTACCGACCCCCCGGACAGGGGTTTCGTCTATGGCTACACCTTC.